Reported below is one T cell receptor (beta chain). There are a few counts of this clone. Its cognate antigen has yet to be identified. The sample holds no much larger clone one base away, and base qualities are not on file. Measured from the cysteine to the phenylalanine, the CDR3 is 14 residues long. Just the 42-base CDR3 DNA is kept, in frame starting at base 1. In the germline V gene, CDR1 corresponds to MGHRA and CDR2 to YSYEKL. V loses 4 bases of germline sequence and J loses 9 bases, and the interval between the two ends is 19 bases. The data are from a study of blood T cell repertoires in COVID-19 (dated by TCRdb to 2020 to 2021). Notes on the research overall: Samples covering the acute and convalescent phases of COVID-19 were provided by collaborators in the United States, Italy and Spain. The material from the prospective study consisted of cDNA or gDNA derived from T cells, B-cell-depleted T cells, or PBMCs. Subjects who had been exposed to COVID-19, were actively infected with it, or had recovered from it provided the deeply sampled blood TCRbeta repertoires that made up the dataset. A freely available public database, intended as a resource for researchers studying the immune response to SARS-CoV-2, is where the repertoires were released. Samples were obtained from the ongoing ImmuneRACE study (first 160 participants) and from 1,200 or so subjects provided by 6 global collaborators. The sample metadata nearly always contained a de-identified subject ID, COVID-19 status, age in years and sex. Where available, HLA class I and class II types were obtained from metadata supplied by the sample provider rather than from assay-based typing.

The immunoSEQ Assay, a bias-controlled multiplex PCR, was used to amplify TCRbeta CDR3 regions from genomic DNA. In the authors' own workflow: The number of nucleated cells in each sample was estimated by amplification of reference gene primers within the assay. Sequence reads were collapsed and filtered to measure the absolute abundance of every unique TCRbeta CDR3 rearrangement. Productive Simpson clonality was computed per sample as the square root of Simpson's diversity index over productive rearrangements. The source is immuneACCESS, and TCRdb retained only in-frame sequences with V and J called. Part of the clones is not carried over; for the studies checked, unresolved V genes explain less than half of this, and the remainder is unexplained. V, J and clone size are taken as reported in that table, and D and trimming were inferred from the DNA itself. The sample data list around 220,000 clones, and roughly nine tenths of these were observed just once. The ten biggest clones cover 10% of the sample.

The full study reports these points: Clinical and demographic metadata were provided uncurated, with the amount varying by source and participant.

One collaborating source in Seattle enrolled patients while the patients were actively infected and followed the patients over time throughout the course of disease. Each collaborating institution followed its own protocols to collect whole blood in K2EDTA tubes. Collaborator samples were shipped for TCRbeta analysis as frozen whole blood, isolated PBMCs, or DNA extracted from either sample type. The V and J segments used are TRBV4-1 and TRBJ2-7; TRBD2 might be the D gene, on 6 matching bases. The specimen was peripheral blood. This clonotype originated in a woman between 50 and 59 years old with COVID-19, enrolled during active disease. The CDR3 protein is CASSPSDSAGGQYF. The DNA is TGCGCCAGCAGCCCCTCGGACTCGGCCGGGGGGCAGTACTTC.